This TCR beta chain comes out of a study of blood T cells in healthy people across ages. Donation came from healthy Caucasian individuals in Russia who were aged roughly 6 to 95. The CDR3 covers 14 residues. The germline V gene encodes CDR1 MNHEY and CDR2 SVGAGI. About this clonotype: Its antigen is unknown.

Whole-study results and caveats: Lack of knowledge of donor CMV status possibly confounded expanded clonotype changes. Estimates drawn from one million T cells were deemed to understate diversity.

Then a second PCR, running roughly 7 to 11 cycles, was carried out with a sample-barcoded 5' primer and a J-beta primer mix. Each CDR3 protein gets one entry after TCRdb re-called the 5' RACE reads with MiXCR. Of 270,000 or so distinct CDR3 sequences in the sample, around 30% were seen once. The rearrangement links TRBV6-5 to TRBJ2-1; TRBD2 is a possible D gene (6 bases). Gene TRBJ2-7 matches the end of the DNA better, so the J call may be wrong. The sequencing sample was made of blood. The sequence was obtained from a woman aged 70-85 years in good health. The DNA for the CDR3 is TGTGCCAGCAGTTATAGCGGAACCTCCTACGAGCAGTACTTC. Its protein product is CASSYSGTSYEQYF.